One and the same sample provided the 28 T cell receptor beta chains below, sequenced in a study of CD8+ T cells in alopecia areata. The sequencing template was cDNA reverse transcribed from extracted RNA. Clones were read by immunoSEQ multiplex PCR, and TCRdb kept only the in-frame ones, dropping some. The sample records some 160,000 clones, 62% being singletons. The material sequenced was CD8+ T cells sorted from blood. These receptors were taken from a human donor in good health.

V is TRBV5-4 and J is TRBJ2-5; weak D call: TRBD1 (5 bases). The CDR3 is made up of 15 amino acids. The germline CDR1 and CDR2 sequences are SGHNT and YYREEE (reference sequence). V lost 4 bases to trimming and J lost 0 bases, with 13 bases between them. CDR3 nucleotides: TGTGCCAGCAGCGGCGGACAACTGTACCAAGAGACCCAGTACTTC. Its translation: CASSGGQLYQETQYF.

As regards this clone: A junction boundary mismatches the germline segment, possibly from a read error. The V call is TRBV19, the J call TRBJ2-1, with D perhaps TRBD1 (5 bases). CDR1 LNHDA and CDR2 SQIVND come from the germline V gene (reference sequence). The CDR3 covers 11 residues. The CDR3 coding sequence is TGTGCCAGTAGTGGGGCCGCGCAGAAGCTCTTC. It specifies CASSGAAQKLF. The variable domain in full, completed from reference TRBV19 and TRBJ2-1, reads DGGITQSPKYLFRKEGQNVTLSCEQNLNHDAMYWYRQDPGQGLRLIYYSQIVNDFQKGDIAEGYSVSREKKESFPLTVTSAQKNPTAFYLCASSGAAQKLFGPGTRLTVL.

This chain uses TRBV29-1 with TRBJ2-1, with 15 bases aligning to TRBD2. The CDR3 spans 16 residues. V lost 7 bases, J lost 9 bases, and 13 bases stayed unmatched. CDR1 and CDR2 from the germline V gene are SQVTM and ANQGSEA. CDR3 nucleotides: TGCAGCGGAGCACTGGGACTAGCGGGAGGTGTGAGTGAGCAGTTCTTC. Its protein is CSGALGLAGGVSEQFF.

The rearrangement joins TRBV6-5 to TRBJ2-4; 7 nucleotides agree with TRBD2. The CDR3 is 15 amino acids. In germline, CDR1 is MNHEY, CDR2 SVGAGI. Unmatched junction bases numbered 3, after V lost 2 bases and J lost 2 bases. This CDR3 reads CASSYGEGTKNIQYF. Written as DNA, the CDR3 is TGTGCCAGCAGTTACGGGGAGGGAACCAAAAACATTCAGTACTTC.

The chain has TRBV27 and TRBJ2-3; D is undetermined. The CDR3 spans 14 residues. Germline lookup yields CDR1 MNHEY and CDR2 SMNVEV (reference sequence). V was clipped by 4 bases and J by 0 bases, with 8 bases between them. The CDR3, as DNA: TGTGCCAGCAGTTATGCTGAAAGCACAGATACGCAGTATTTT. This translates into CASSYAESTDTQYF.

The V gene is TRBV10-3, the J gene TRBJ1-2; the D is unclear. This CDR3 spans 15 amino acids. V lost 4 bases to trimming and J lost 0 bases, with 12 bases between them. CDR1 and CDR2 from the germline V gene are ENHRY and SYGVKD. The DNA of the CDR3 is TGTGCCATCAGTGGCGTTGGGGTACCTAACTATGGCTACACCTTC. Translated, it gives CAISGVGVPNYGYTF.

The rearrangement links TRBV7-8 to TRBJ1-1, with D possibly being TRBD1 (5 bases). V lost 6 bases and J 3 bases, leaving 14 bases between the germline ends. The length of the CDR3 is 14 residues. Germline CDR1 is SGHVS and CDR2 is FQNEAQ. The CDR3 protein is CASSPPLGDTEAFF. The CDR3 bases are TGTGCCAGCAGTCCGCCCCTGGGGGACACTGAAGCTTTCTTT.

The chain has TRBV5-6 and TRBJ1-1; 11 bases map to TRBD1. The CDR3 is 14 residues long. Unmatched junction bases numbered 6, after V lost 5 bases and J lost 6 bases. The germline V gene encodes CDR1 SGHDT and CDR2 YYEEEE. In DNA, the CDR3 is TGTGCCAGCAGTCCCGGGACAGGGGGACCTGAAGCTTTCTTT. Translation: CASSPGTGGPEAFF.

The chain has TRBV9 and TRBJ2-3; tentatively, D is TRBD1 or TRBD2 (6 bases each). The ends were cut back, 1 base at V and 0 bases at J, with 15 bases in the middle. Per the germline V gene, CDR1 is SGDLS and CDR2 is YYNGEE. This CDR3 has 17 amino acids. The CDR3 spells CASSVPSGAASTDTQYF. CDR3 sequence (DNA): TGTGCCAGCAGCGTACCATCGGGGGCGGCTAGCACAGATACGCAGTATTTT.

The V gene is TRBV27, the J gene TRBJ2-2, with 7 positions matching TRBD2. Trimming at V came to 5 bases and at J to 6 bases, leaving 3 bases not matched to a gene. Germline V gene data show CDR1 as MNHEY and CDR2 as SMNVEV (reference sequence). CDR3 length equals 13 residues. The CDR3 DNA follows: TGTGCCAGCAGTCACAGCGGGGCCGGGGAGCTGTTTTTT. It specifies CASSHSGAGELFF.

The rearrangement uses TRBV5-1 and TRBJ2-7; possibly TRBD1 or TRBD2 for D (5 bases each). CDR3 length: 14 residues. V shed 3 bases and J shed 3 bases, with 13 bases lying between them. Germline values: CDR1 SGHRS, CDR2 YFSETQ. The CDR3 sequence is CASSSPGTVYEQYF. CDR3 DNA sequence: TGCGCCAGCAGCTCTCCCGGGACGGTCTACGAGCAGTACTTC.

This chain joins TRBV7-9 and TRBJ2-5; D unclear. The germline CDR1 and CDR2 sequences are SEHNR and FQNEAQ (reference sequence). V was shortened by 6 bases and J by 0 bases, with 11 bases between the two germline ends. The CDR3 runs 14 residues. In DNA form, the CDR3 reads TGTGCCAGCAGTTTCAAAAACAACCAAGAGACCCAGTACTTC. It specifies CASSFKNNQETQYF. Full variable domain (remainder filled in from reference TRBV7-9 and TRBJ2-5): DTGVSQNPRHKITKRGQNVTFRCDPISEHNRLYWYRQTLGQGPEFLTYFQNEAQLEKSRLLSDRFSAERPKGSFSTLEIQRTEQGDSAMYLCASSFKNNQETQYFGPGTRLLVL.

CDR3 region: CSVEAKGGQGRKKLFF. The CDR3 region has the DNA TGCAGCGTTGAAGCTAAAGGGGGACAGGGGCGGAAAAAACTGTTTTTT. The V call is TRBV29-1, the J call TRBJ1-4; 10 nucleotides agree with TRBD1. This CDR3 contains 16 residues. J gave up 9 bases and V 1 base, and 11 bases lay outside the gene matches. The germline CDR1 and CDR2 sequences are SQVTM and ANQGSEA. The variable domain in full, with the rest retrieved from reference TRBV29-1 and TRBJ1-4, is SAVISQKPSRDICQRGTSLTIQCQVDSQVTMMFWYRQQPGQSLTLIATANQGSEATYESGFVIDKFPISRPNLTFSTLTVSNMSPEDSSIYLCSVEAKGGQGRKKLFFGSGTQLSVL.

This clone has only a few counts. This chain joins TRBV6-6 and TRBJ2-1, with 7 bases matching TRBD2. Trimming at V came to 4 bases and at J to 2 bases, leaving 5 bases not matched to a gene. This CDR3 region has 15 residues. Germline CDR1 MNHNY, CDR2 SVGAGI (reference sequence). The CDR3 loop is CASSSSSGAYNEQFF. The CDR3 bases are TGTGCCAGCAGTTCCTCTAGCGGAGCCTACAATGAGCAGTTCTTC.

The CDR3, as DNA: TGTGCCAGCACCCAGGGACAAAACACTGAAGCTTTCTTT. Protein product: CASTQGQNTEAFF. The chain couples TRBV28 to TRBJ1-1, with D maybe TRBD1 (6 bases). Trimming took off 7 bases at V and 2 bases at J, with 11 bases between the two ends. CDR1 and CDR2 (germline): MDHEN, SYDVKM. CDR3 size: 13 residues.

The chain links TRBV27 to TRBJ2-2; D ambiguous. The CDR3 spans 10 residues. V was pared by 9 bases and J by 5 bases, with 4 bases between. Germline V gene data show CDR1 as MNHEY and CDR2 as SMNVEV (reference sequence). CDR3: CASKTGELFF. The CDR3 DNA reads TGTGCCAGTAAAACCGGGGAGCTGTTTTTT.

The genes are TRBV25-1 and TRBJ1-2; weak D call: TRBD1 (5 bases). The CDR3 has 15 amino acids. Trimming took off 6 bases at V and 4 bases at J, with 18 bases between the two ends. Germline values: CDR1 MGHDK, CDR2 SYGVNS. CDR3 sequence reads: CASSGRDAKSYGYTF. CDR3 DNA sequence: TGTGCCAGCAGCGGCCGGGACGCCAAATCCTATGGCTACACCTTC.

The rearrangement uses TRBV7-6 and TRBJ2-5, with D perhaps given as TRBD1 or TRBD2 (5 bases each). There are 18 residues in the CDR3. V lost 1 base to trimming and J lost 4 bases, with 22 bases between them. CDR1 and CDR2 from the germline V gene are SGHVS and FNYEAQ. The DNA for the CDR3 is TGTGCCAGCAGCTTAGGTGGGGGAATGGGCGTATCATCAGAGACCCAGTACTTC. Its protein is CASSLGGGMGVSSETQYF.

A word on this clone: Other DNA sequences of this sample code for an identical CDR3. This chain links TRBV30 with TRBJ2-2; D unclear. Trimming stripped 0 bases from V and 4 bases from J, with 6 bases between. The germline gives CDR1 GTSNPN, CDR2 SVGIG (reference sequence). The CDR3 has 13 residues. The CDR3 protein is CAWSVGGTGELFF. The CDR3 DNA reads as TGTGCCTGGAGTGTCGGCGGCACCGGGGAGCTGTTTTTT.

The chain carries TRBV2 and TRBJ2-1; D gene ambiguous. Looked up from germline, CDR1 is SNHLY and CDR2 is FYNNEI. With 8 bases removed from V and 3 bases from J, the gap between germline ends came to 8 bases. CDR3 size: 12 residues. DNA for the CDR3: TGTGCCAGCTCGGCAGTCTACAATGAGCAGTTCTTC. Protein product: CASSAVYNEQFF.

Note on this clone: Different DNA sequences within this sample yield the same CDR3. The V call is TRBV29-1, the J call TRBJ2-7; the match to TRBD1 covers 7 bases. CDR1 SQVTM and CDR2 ANQGSEA come from the germline V gene. The CDR3 length is 12 residues. Germline trimming cut 6 bases from V and 3 bases from J; bases unmatched to any gene: 5. The CDR3 nucleotides are TGCAGCGTAGTGACAGGGTACTACGAGCAGTACTTC. Its translation: CSVVTGYYEQYF.

A few counts support this clone. The chain carries TRBV7-9 and TRBJ1-5; D is undetermined. The ends were cut back, 0 bases at V and 3 bases at J, with 15 bases in the middle. In germline, CDR1 is SEHNR, CDR2 FQNEAQ (reference sequence). The CDR3 spans 17 residues. DNA of the CDR3: TGTGCCAGCAGCTTAGCCGGCGGGGAAAAAGACAATCAGCCCCAGCATTTT. It specifies CASSLAGGEKDNQPQHF.

The chain is built from TRBV11-2 and TRBJ2-7; D not certain. The CDR3 totals 13 residues. V gave up 3 bases and J gave up 0 bases, with 6 bases separating them. Germline CDR1 is SGHAT and CDR2 is FQNNGV. CDR3 protein: CASSFGPSYEQYF. The CDR3 nucleotides are TGTGCCAGCAGCTTTGGACCCTCCTACGAGCAGTACTTC.

Note on this clone: The junction does not match germline at one end; this may be a read error. The chain employs TRBV5-7 and TRBJ2-7; D call uncertain. TRBV5-7 is an ORF, with its function uncertain. This CDR3 comprises 9 residues. CDR3 sequence reads: CASSQRRVF. CDR3 nucleotides: TGTGCCAGCAGTCAAAGACGGGTCTTC.

V and J are TRBV29-1 and TRBJ2-1, with 9 bases fitting TRBD1. This CDR3 spans 14 amino acids. The junction had 6 bases not matched to a gene; V was cut back by 6 bases and J by 3 bases. CDR1 is SQVTM and CDR2 is ANQGSEA in the germline V gene. CDR3: CSVGTGRIYNEQFF. The CDR3 coding sequence is TGCAGCGTCGGGACAGGGAGAATCTACAATGAGCAGTTCTTC.

V usage is TRBV5-4 and J usage is TRBJ1-1; maybe TRBD1 (6 bases). The CDR3 runs 17 residues. In germline, CDR1 is SGHNT, CDR2 YYREEE (reference sequence). V lost 7 bases and J 2 bases, leaving 24 bases between the germline ends. CDR3 protein: CASSIGRIGTYNTEAFF. The CDR3 nucleotides read TGTGCCAGCTCTATAGGGCGAATCGGGACATATAACACTGAAGCTTTCTTT.

The table lists this clone with a few counts. Relative to the germline gene, one junction end is altered; a read error may explain this. CDR3 sequence (DNA): TGCAGCGTTGTTCTGGCTAGCGTCGAAGTCTTC. Protein sequence: CSVVLASVEVF. V is TRBV29-1 and J is TRBJ2-1, with a possible D match to TRBD2 (6 bases). This CDR3 region has 11 residues. The germline CDR1 and CDR2 sequences are SQVTM and ANQGSEA.

The rearrangement joins TRBV6-4 to TRBJ2-1; maybe TRBD2 (5 bases). The CDR3 loop spans 15 amino acids. Trimming took 6 bases from V and 7 from J, leaving 19 bases between them. Germline V gives CDR1 MRHNA, CDR2 SNTAGT. The CDR3 bases are TGTGCCAGCAGCTTAAGGGCGGGCCGAGGAAATGAGCAGTTCTTC. Its translation: CASSLRAGRGNEQFF.